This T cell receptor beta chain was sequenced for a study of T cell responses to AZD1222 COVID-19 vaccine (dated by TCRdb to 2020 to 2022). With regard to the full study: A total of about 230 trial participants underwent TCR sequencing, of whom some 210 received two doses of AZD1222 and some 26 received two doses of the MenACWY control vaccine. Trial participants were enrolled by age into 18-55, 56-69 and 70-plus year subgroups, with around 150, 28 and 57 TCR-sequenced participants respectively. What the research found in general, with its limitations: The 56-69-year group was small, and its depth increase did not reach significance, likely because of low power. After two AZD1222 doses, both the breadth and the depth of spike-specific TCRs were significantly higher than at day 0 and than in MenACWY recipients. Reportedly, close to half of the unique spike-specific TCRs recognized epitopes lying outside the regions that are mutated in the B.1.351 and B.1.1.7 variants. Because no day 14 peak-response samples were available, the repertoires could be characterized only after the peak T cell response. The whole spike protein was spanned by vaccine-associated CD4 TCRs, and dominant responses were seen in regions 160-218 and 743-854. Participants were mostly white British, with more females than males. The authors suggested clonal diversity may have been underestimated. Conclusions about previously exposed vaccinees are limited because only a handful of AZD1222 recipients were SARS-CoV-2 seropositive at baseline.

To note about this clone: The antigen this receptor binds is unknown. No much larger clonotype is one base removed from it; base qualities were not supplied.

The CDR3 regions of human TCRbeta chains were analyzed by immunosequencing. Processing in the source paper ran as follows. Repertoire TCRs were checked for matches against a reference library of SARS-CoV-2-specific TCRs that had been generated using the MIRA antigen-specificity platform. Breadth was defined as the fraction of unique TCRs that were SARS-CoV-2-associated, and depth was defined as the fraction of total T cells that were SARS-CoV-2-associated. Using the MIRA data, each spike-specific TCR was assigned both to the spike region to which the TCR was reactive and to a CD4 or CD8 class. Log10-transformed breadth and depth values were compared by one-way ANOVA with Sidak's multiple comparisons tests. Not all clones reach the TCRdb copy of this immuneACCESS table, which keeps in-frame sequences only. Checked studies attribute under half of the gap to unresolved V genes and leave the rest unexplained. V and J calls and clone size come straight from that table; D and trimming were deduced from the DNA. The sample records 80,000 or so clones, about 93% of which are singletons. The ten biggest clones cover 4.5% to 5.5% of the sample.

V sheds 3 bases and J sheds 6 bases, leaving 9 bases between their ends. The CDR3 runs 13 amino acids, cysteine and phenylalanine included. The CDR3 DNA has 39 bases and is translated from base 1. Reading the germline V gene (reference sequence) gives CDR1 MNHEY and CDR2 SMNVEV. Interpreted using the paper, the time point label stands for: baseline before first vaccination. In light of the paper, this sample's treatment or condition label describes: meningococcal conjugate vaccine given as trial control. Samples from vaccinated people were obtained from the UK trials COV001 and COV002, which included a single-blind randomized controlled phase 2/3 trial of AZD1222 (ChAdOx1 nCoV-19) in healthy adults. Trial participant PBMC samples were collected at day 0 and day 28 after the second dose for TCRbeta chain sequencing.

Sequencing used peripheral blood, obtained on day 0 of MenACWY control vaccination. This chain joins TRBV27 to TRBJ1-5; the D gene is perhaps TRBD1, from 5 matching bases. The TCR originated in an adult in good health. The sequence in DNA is TGTGCCAGCAGTTTTGACAGACTTCAGCCCCAGCATTTT. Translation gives CASSFDRLQPQHF.